The rows below give T cell receptor beta chains drawn from one sample of a study of T cell repertoires in cytomegalovirus infection. TCRdb called the reads again in MiXCR, with one record for every CDR3 protein. The sample records about 230,000 distinct CDR3 sequences, over 20% being singletons. Input material: CD8+ T cells from PBMCs. These TCRs come from a human donor in good health (CMV status not recorded). Some clones in this sample may be carry-over from other donors' samples. Both conserved end residues are part of each CDR3. Each record gives: D gene, clone size, V gene, J gene, CDR3 DNA, CDR3 protein. D genes are given only for firm matches. A clone size is listed for some rows: how often the clone was seen (once, few, many), or a class if it is expanded.

TRBD1	many	TRBV7-8	TRBJ2-7	TGTGCCAGCAGCTTAGGGGACAGTTACTACGAGCAGTACTTC	CASSLGDSYYEQYF
TRBD1	few	TRBV7-9	TRBJ1-1	TGTGCCAGCATAATAGACAGGGCTACTGAAGCTTTCTTT	CASIIDRATEAFF
NA	few	TRBV19	TRBJ1-2	TGTGCCAGCATCGGGTTCTATGGCTACACCTTC	CASIGFYGYTF
NA	NA	TRBV25-1	TRBJ2-5	TGTGCCAGCAGTGACCAGGGACGGGGTGAGACCCAGTACTTC	CASSDQGRGETQYF
NA	NA	TRBV9	TRBJ1-4	TGTGCCAGCAGCGTAGAAAGGGCGTATGAAAAACTGTTTTTT	CASSVERAYEKLFF
TRBD1	few	TRBV19	TRBJ1-1	TGTGCCAGTAGTATAGGTTCAGGGGGCAACACTGAAGCTTTCTTT	CASSIGSGGNTEAFF
NA	few	TRBV9	TRBJ2-1	TGTGCCAGCAGCGCCAGACAGGCTGAGACATATACAGGGGAGCAGTTCTTC	CASSARQAETYTGEQFF
TRBD1	once	TRBV12-3/TRBV12-4	TRBJ2-7	TGTGCCAGCAGCCTAGACAGGGGAGCAGGGGAGCAGTACTTC	CASSLDRGAGEQYF
TRBD1	many	TRBV11-2	TRBJ2-5	TGTGCCAGCAGCTTAGAAGGGTCGACAGGGGGCGCGGGAGAGACCCAGTACTTC	CASSLEGSTGGAGETQYF
TRBD1	many	TRBV7-6	TRBJ1-5	TGTGCCAGCAGCTTAGGTCAGGGGGCTCAGCCCCAGCATTTT	CASSLGQGAQPQHF
NA	NA	TRBV14	TRBJ2-2	TGTGCCAGCAGCCAAAAGGGACCGAACACCGGGGAGCTGTTTTTT	CASSQKGPNTGELFF
TRBD2	NA	TRBV24-1	TRBJ2-1	TGTGCCACCAGTGATCCGGGACTAGCGCAGCAGTTCTTC	CATSDPGLAQQFF
TRBD2	many	TRBV6-5	TRBJ2-2	TGTGCCAGCAGTTTACACCGGACACTAGCGGGGGGCAGGAACACCGGGGAGCTGTTTTTT	CASSLHRTLAGGRNTGELFF
TRBD1	many	TRBV7-9	TRBJ2-1	TGTGCCAGCAAAAAGCCGGGACAGGGGGCTTCCTACAATGAGCAGTTCTTC	CASKKPGQGASYNEQFF
TRBD1	few	TRBV10-2	TRBJ2-1	TGCGCCAGCAACACTATCCCGGGACAGGATCTTTCCTACAATGAGCAGTTCTTC	CASNTIPGQDLSYNEQFF
NA	NA	TRBV28	TRBJ2-6	TGTGCCAGCAGTTTGGACTCTGAGGCCAACGTCCTGACTTTC	CASSLDSEANVLTF
NA	NA	TRBV5-6	TRBJ1-1	TGTGCCAGCAGCTATTTCGGGGGGGGCACTGAAGCTTTCTTT	CASSYFGGGTEAFF
NA	many	TRBV12-3/TRBV12-4	TRBJ2-1	TGTGCCAGCAGTTCCGGCAGGGGGGACAATGAGCAGTTCTTC	CASSSGRGDNEQFF
TRBD2	few	TRBV4-1	TRBJ2-4	TGCGCCAGCAGCCCCTTGGGACTAGCGAGAAACATTCAGTACTTC	CASSPLGLARNIQYF
TRBD2	NA	TRBV11-2	TRBJ2-7	TGTGCCAGCAGCGCCGGGACTAGCGGGGGGCGCCGCTCCTACGAGCAGTACTTC	CASSAGTSGGRRSYEQYF
NA	few	TRBV7-9	TRBJ2-1	TGTGCCAGCAGCCGTGGAGGGATTGGGAATGAGCAGTTCTTC	CASSRGGIGNEQFF
TRBD1	few	TRBV6-5	TRBJ2-1	TGTGCCAGCAGTTCAGGACAGGGAAATTATGATGAGCAGTTCTTC	CASSSGQGNYDEQFF
TRBD1	NA	TRBV7-6	TRBJ2-2	TGTGCCAGCAGCCCCGGGACAGGAACCGGGGAGCTGTTTTTT	CASSPGTGTGELFF
TRBD1	many	TRBV30	TRBJ1-1	TGTGCCTGGAGCAACAGGGGGATCGACACTGAAGCTTTCTTT	CAWSNRGIDTEAFF
NA	few	TRBV2	TRBJ1-4	TGTGCCAGCAGTGAAGGGACGGTGGGGCTTTCAACTAATGAAAAACTGTTTTTT	CASSEGTVGLSTNEKLFF
NA	once	TRBV27	TRBJ2-2	TGTGCCAGCAGTTTCCAGTCCTTCACCCCAGGCACCGGGGAGCTGTTTTTT	CASSFQSFTPGTGELFF
NA	once	TRBV28	TRBJ1-5	TGTGCCAGCAGTTTTTATGAGTCAGCTAGCAATCAGCCCCAGCATTTT	CASSFYESASNQPQHF
NA	many	TRBV11-2	TRBJ2-2	TGTGCCAGCAGCCCTATCTCGGGGGTCACCGGGGAGCTGTTTTTT	CASSPISGVTGELFF
NA	few	TRBV20-1	TRBJ2-7	TGCAGTGCTAGACCGGGACCTAGCGAAATTTTAATAGACGAGCAGTACTTC	CSARPGPSEILIDEQYF
NA	NA	TRBV9	TRBJ2-2	TGTGCCAGCAGCGTAGGGTCCCTTGGCCCACTTATCACCGGGGAGCTGTTTTTT	CASSVGSLGPLITGELFF
NA	few	TRBV28	TRBJ2-2	TGTGCCAGCAGTTACGTCGGGACACTCAACACCGGGGAGCTGTTTTTT	CASSYVGTLNTGELFF
TRBD2	NA	TRBV7-9	TRBJ2-7	TGTGCCAGCAGCTTAGTAGCGGGGGGCGCCTACGAGCAGTACTTC	CASSLVAGGAYEQYF
NA	few	TRBV29-1	TRBJ1-1	TGCAGCGTTGACCCAGAGGGGATTTCGAACACTGAAGCTTTCTTT	CSVDPEGISNTEAFF
TRBD2	few	TRBV28	TRBJ2-3	TGTGCCAGCAGTTTAGAGGTTTTAGCGGGGGGTCCAGATACGCAGTATTTT	CASSLEVLAGGPDTQYF
NA	NA	TRBV20-1	TRBJ2-1	TGCAGTGCTCTCATGGGGGGGCTCTCCTACAATGAGCAGTTCTTC	CSALMGGLSYNEQFF
NA	few	TRBV2	TRBJ2-2	TGTGCCAGCAACGAAAACACCGGGGAGCTGTTTTTT	CASNENTGELFF
NA	many	TRBV6-1	TRBJ1-6	TGTGCCAGCAGGATTTTGTCGGATTATAATTCACCCCTCCACTTT	CASRILSDYNSPLHF
NA	NA	TRBV19	TRBJ1-2	TGTGCCAGTAGTCTACAGAACCTCTATGGCTACACCTTC	CASSLQNLYGYTF
NA	few	TRBV7-2	TRBJ2-3	TGTGCCAGCAGCTCCCCCAAGGGGTCTGACACAGATACGCAGTATTTT	CASSSPKGSDTDTQYF
NA	NA	TRBV7-8	TRBJ2-1	TGTGCCAGCAGCTACCTCGGGATTAACAATGAGCAGTTCTTC	CASSYLGINNEQFF
NA	NA	TRBV10-3	TRBJ1-1	TGTGCCATCAGTGAGGGCAGGGTGAACACTGAAGCTTTCTTT	CAISEGRVNTEAFF
NA	few	TRBV19	TRBJ2-3	TGTGCCAGTAGTAACCGGGGGACATCCTGGAGCACAGATACGCAGTATTTT	CASSNRGTSWSTDTQYF
TRBD1	few	TRBV2	TRBJ2-7	TGTGCCAGCAGTGAAGGGACAGGGTACCACGAGCAGTACTTC	CASSEGTGYHEQYF
TRBD1	NA	TRBV10-3	TRBJ1-2	TGTGCCAGCCAAACGACAGGGGGCGAGGGCTATGGCTACACCTTC	CASQTTGGEGYGYTF
NA	many	TRBV12-3/TRBV12-4	TRBJ1-2	TGTGCCAGCATGACCCCGGAGAACTATGGCTACACCTTC	CASMTPENYGYTF
NA	many	TRBV12-3/TRBV12-4	TRBJ1-5	TGTGCCAGCAGTTTTCGTTCGGACATCGACCAGCATTTT	CASSFRSDIDQHF
TRBD1	NA	TRBV7-9	TRBJ1-2	TGTGCCATGGACGGGACAGGAAACTATGGCTACACCTTC	CAMDGTGNYGYTF
TRBD2	few	TRBV4-2	TRBJ2-5	TGTGCCAGCAGCCCTTGGACTAGCGGGGGTCGAGAGACCCAGTACTTC	CASSPWTSGGRETQYF
NA	few	TRBV7-4	TRBJ2-7	TGTGCCAGCAGCTCTATTACCGAGCAGTACTTC	CASSSITEQYF
NA	few	TRBV15	TRBJ2-5	TGTGCCACCAGCACCCCTATCCGAGAACCACCGGAGACCCAGTACTTC	CATSTPIREPPETQYF
NA	few	TRBV27	TRBJ1-1	TGTGCCAGCAGTTTATCCGAGGTTACTGAAGCTTTCTTT	CASSLSEVTEAFF
NA	NA	TRBV7-6	TRBJ2-7	TGTGCCAGCAGCCACCAAGAGGCCTACGAGCAGTACTTC	CASSHQEAYEQYF
TRBD1	once	TRBV4-2	TRBJ1-1	TGTGCCAGCAGCCCTTTGGGACAGGAGGTCCTTATGAACACTGAAGCTTTCTTT	CASSPLGQEVLMNTEAFF
TRBD2	many	TRBV7-6	TRBJ2-1	TGTGCCAGCAGACTACTCGGGGGGGCCGATGAGCAGTTCTTC	CASRLLGGADEQFF
TRBD1	NA	TRBV7-6	TRBJ2-7	TGTGCCAGCAGCTACGGGACAGGGGAGCAGTACTTC	CASSYGTGEQYF
TRBD1	NA	TRBV23-1	TRBJ2-2	TGCGCCAGCACCCATCCGGGACAGGAGAACACCGGGGAGCTGTTTTTT	CASTHPGQENTGELFF
NA	few	TRBV29-1	TRBJ1-5	TGCAGCGTTGTGGAGGGGAGTGGCAATCAGCCCCAGCATTTT	CSVVEGSGNQPQHF
NA	NA	TRBV24-1	TRBJ1-1	TGTGCCACCAGTGATTGGTACTTCACTGAAGCTTTCTTT	CATSDWYFTEAFF